One and the same sample provided the 10 T cell receptor beta chains below, sequenced in a study of Graves' ophthalmopathy and Graves' hyperthyroidism. Amplification of TCR beta CDR3 regions used RNA transcripts. An opening RT-PCR round employed HTBI primers and preceded a second-round multiplex PCR. TCRdb used MiXCR to reprocess the multiplex PCR reads, holding one entry per CDR3 protein. The sample has 680,000 or so distinct CDR3 sequences, 22% seen once. Specimen: peripheral blood. All receptors come from a woman under 30 with stable Graves' hyperthyroidism. Some clones in this sample may be carry-over from other donors' samples.

This clonotype has at least ten counts. This chain links TRBV3-1 with TRBJ1-3; D remains unclear. The CDR3 covers 16 residues. V gave up 1 base and J gave up 2 bases, with 12 bases separating them. Germline CDR1 is LGHDT and CDR2 is YNNKEL (reference sequence). The CDR3 sequence is CASSQGGTRTGNTIYF. Here the CDR3 DNA reads TGTGCCAGCAGCCAAGGTGGTACCCGCACTGGAAACACCATATATTTT.

In its sample, this clonotype was seen many times. The chain uses TRBV6-5 and TRBJ2-2; 7 bases map to TRBD1. Germline-derived CDR1 and CDR2 are MNHEY and SVGAGI. The J segment lost 6 bases and the V segment lost 0 bases, leaving 4 bases of the junction unmatched. The CDR3 totals 15 residues. CDR3 bases: TGTGCCAGCAGTTACTCAGGGGGCCCACCCGGGGAGCTGTTTTTT. Amino acids: CASSYSGGPPGELFF.

This clonotype was detected a few times. The chain has TRBV20-1 and TRBJ2-2; 12 bases are shared with TRBD2. From germline, CDR1 is DFQATT and CDR2 SNEGSKA (reference sequence). V was pared by 5 bases and J by 4 bases, with 11 bases of the junction left unmatched. This CDR3 comprises 17 residues. The CDR3, as DNA: TGCAGTGCTGGGACGGCACTAGCGGGAGGAGCCACCGGGGAGCTGTTTTTT. Amino acid sequence: CSAGTALAGGATGELFF.

In its sample, this clonotype was seen many times. The V gene is TRBV10-2, the J gene TRBJ2-7; D may be TRBD1 (6 bases). The germline CDR1 and CDR2 sequences are WSHSY and SAAADI. Trimming removed 1 base at V and 3 bases at J, with 13 bases between. CDR3 size: 15 residues. Written as DNA, the CDR3 is TGCGCCAGCAGTGAGTTCGGCAGGGGAATCTACGAGCAGTACTTC. It specifies CASSEFGRGIYEQYF.

In this sample, this clonotype turned up many times. The chain joins TRBV5-1 to TRBJ1-6; TRBD1 matches 8 bases. The V and J ends lost 4 bases and 10 bases, in that order; junction bases with no gene match: 4. Germline V gene lookup returns CDR1 SGHRS and CDR2 YFSETQ. This CDR3 contains 13 residues. As DNA, the CDR3 is TGCGCCAGCAGCGATACAGGGGGATCACCCCTCCACTTT. It is translated as CASSDTGGSPLHF.

This clonotype appeared many times. This sequence joins TRBV20-1 and TRBJ2-7; a possible D gene is TRBD1 (5 bases). Germline CDR1 is DFQATT and CDR2 is SNEGSKA (reference sequence). The CDR3 runs to 16 residues. The ends were cut back, 1 base at V and 4 bases at J, with 20 bases in the middle. CDR3 coding DNA: TGCAGTGCTAGAGGTCCGCAGGGATGGGCAGATTACGAGCAGTACTTC. It is translated as CSARGPQGWADYEQYF.

This clonotype has ten or more counts. The genes are TRBV19 and TRBJ1-5; 10 bases map to TRBD1. The CDR3 covers 12 residues. The ends lost 8 bases at V and 7 bases at J; junction bases unmatched: 2. Germline CDR1 LNHDA, CDR2 SQIVND (reference sequence). The CDR3 bases are TGTGCCAGTTGGGACAGGGGACAGCCCCAGCATTTT. This encodes CASWDRGQPQHF.

This clonotype was counted at least ten times. The chain couples TRBV7-2 to TRBJ2-7; 8 nucleotides match TRBD1. Trimming took 4 bases from V and 3 from J; bases not matched to a gene: 5. Germline assignment: CDR1 SGHTA and CDR2 FQGNSA. The CDR3 length is 14 residues. The CDR3 reads CASSSGTGNYEQYF. The CDR3 DNA is TGTGCCAGCAGCTCCGGGACAGGTAACTACGAGCAGTACTTC.

The chain combines TRBV6-1 with TRBJ2-7, with TRBD2 matching 7 bases. The V gene's germline CDR1 is MNHNS and CDR2 SASEGT. The CDR3 extends over 15 amino acids. The ends lost 8 bases at V and 5 bases at J; junction bases unmatched: 15. The CDR3 loop reads CASSRGKRRENEQYF. The CDR3 coding sequence is TGTGCCAGCTCTCGGGGGAAACGGCGGGAGAACGAGCAGTACTTC.

This clonotype showed up many times. The V gene is TRBV7-2, the J gene TRBJ2-7; a possible D gene is TRBD2 (6 bases). Looked up from germline, CDR1 is SGHTA and CDR2 is FQGNSA. V was cut by 8 bases and J by 0 bases, with 14 bases left in between. CDR3 length equals 14 residues. The CDR3 loop reads CASSSGQDSYEQYF. The CDR3 DNA is TGTGCCAGCTCGAGCGGGCAAGACTCCTACGAGCAGTACTTC.